The 24 T cell receptor beta chains presented below share a single source sample, sequenced in a study of type 1 and type 2 diabetes patients. The PCR template was genomic DNA. Amplification of the beta chain CDR3 used 30 forward and 13 reverse multiplex primers. TCRdb called the multiplex PCR reads again in MiXCR, with one record for every CDR3 protein. The sample has 250,000 or so distinct CDR3 sequences, approximately 50% seen once. The sequencing input was peripheral blood mononuclear cells (PBMCs). All receptors come from a young man with type 2 diabetes.

There are a few counts of this clonotype. V and J are TRBV7-9 and TRBJ2-7; TRBD1 aligns across 7 bases. CDR1 and CDR2 (germline): SEHNR, FQNEAQ (reference sequence). V dropped 5 bases and J dropped 7; count of bases not matched to a gene: 11. CDR3 length: 14 residues. The chain's CDR3 is CASSRDSMGREQYF. DNA for the CDR3: TGTGCCAGCAGCCGGGACAGCATGGGAAGGGAGCAGTACTTC.

Here the CDR3 reads CSARAGPYGYTF. In DNA form, the CDR3 reads TGCAGTGCTAGAGCAGGGCCGTATGGCTACACCTTC. The V call is TRBV20-1, the J call TRBJ1-2; D is perhaps TRBD1 (5 bases). This CDR3 region has 12 residues. Trimming shortened V by 1 base and J by 5 bases, and 8 bases separated the two germline ends. The V gene's germline CDR1 is DFQATT and CDR2 SNEGSKA (reference sequence).

V usage is TRBV20-1 and J usage is TRBJ1-2; weak D call: TRBD1 (5 bases). CDR1 DFQATT and CDR2 SNEGSKA come from the germline V gene (reference sequence). The CDR3 loop spans 13 amino acids. The CDR3 here is CASGVGANYGYTF. The DNA for the CDR3 is TGCGCCTCGGGGGTCGGAGCTAACTATGGCTACACCTTC.

This clonotype was seen just once. The J gene is TRBJ2-3, the V gene TRBV2; 9 bases match TRBD2. Germline CDR1 and CDR2: SNHLY and FYNNEI. J lost 4 bases, V lost 0 bases, and 8 bases had no gene match. The CDR3 covers 17 residues. CDR3 nucleotides: TGTGCCAGCAGTGAAGCCCGGGCTAGCGGGACTTCAGATACGCAGTATTTT. It is translated as CASSEARASGTSDTQYF.

This clonotype was recorded a few times. This chain uses TRBV5-1 with TRBJ1-2; 7 bases match TRBD1. CDR1 SGHRS and CDR2 YFSETQ come from the germline V gene. Trimming removed 3 bases from V and 4 bases from J; junction bases left unmatched: 6. The CDR3 runs 14 residues. CDR3 amino acids: CASSSRQGVYGYTF. The CDR3 bases are TGCGCCAGCAGCTCCCGGCAGGGGGTCTATGGCTACACCTTC.

V gene TRBV7-3 combines with J gene TRBJ2-7, with 11 bases that match TRBD2. Germline V gives CDR1 SGHTA, CDR2 FQGTGA. V shed 5 bases, J shed 2 bases, and the junction held 5 bases outside the gene matches. CDR3 length: 15 amino acids. CDR3 sequence reads: CASSTLAGAPYEQYF. CDR3 sequence (DNA): TGTGCCAGCAGCACACTAGCGGGGGCCCCCTACGAGCAGTACTTC.

This sequence joins TRBV11-2 and TRBJ1-1; the D is unclear. The germline CDR1 and CDR2 sequences are SGHAT and FQNNGV. The CDR3 runs 13 residues. Deletions cut 4 bases from V and 8 bases from J, with 14 bases between. CDR3 DNA sequence: TGTGCCAGCAGCTCCAGTTACGTAGCAGAAGCTTTCTTT. Encoded protein: CASSSSYVAEAFF.

The V and J genes are TRBV9 and TRBJ1-2, with D perhaps TRBD1 (6 bases). This CDR3 has 13 residues. Germline V gene lookup returns CDR1 SGDLS and CDR2 YYNGEE. Trimming took off 3 bases at V and 3 bases at J, with 9 bases between the two ends. CDR3 sequence (DNA): TGTGCCAGCAGCGCCGGACAGCACTATGGCTACACCTTC. Protein product: CASSAGQHYGYTF.

This clonotype came up a few times. The V and J genes are TRBV27 and TRBJ1-5, with D perhaps TRBD1 (6 bases). Germline-derived CDR1 and CDR2 are MNHEY and SMNVEV (reference sequence). CDR3 length: 15 residues. Trimming took 2 bases from V and 2 from J, leaving 10 bases between them. The CDR3 loop is CASSLLGARNQPQHF. DNA of the CDR3: TGTGCCAGCAGTTTACTGGGGGCTCGCAATCAGCCCCAGCATTTT.

The chain joins TRBV19 to TRBJ1-1; D gene uncertain. V lost 9 bases to trimming and J lost 2 bases, with 16 bases between them. The CDR3 length is 14 residues. Per germline, CDR1 LNHDA and CDR2 SQIVND (reference sequence). CDR3 in DNA: TGTGCCAGCGGGTTGGAGCGGACTAACACTGAAGCTTTCTTT. Its translation is CASGLERTNTEAFF.

CDR3 region: CATSSGNNEQFF. CDR3 DNA sequence: TGTGCCACCAGTTCTGGCAACAATGAGCAGTTCTTC. This chain joins TRBV24-1 and TRBJ2-1; D gene unclear. The CDR3 covers 12 residues. Germline V gene lookup returns CDR1 KGHDR and CDR2 SFDVKD. The ends were cut back, 6 bases at V and 5 bases at J, with 7 bases in the middle.

On this clonotype: The junction departs from the called germline gene at one end, perhaps through a read error. The chain uses TRBV7-8 and TRBJ2-5; D gene uncertain. The V gene's germline CDR1 is SGHVS and CDR2 FQNEAQ. The CDR3 is 12 amino acids. The CDR3 coding sequence is TGTGCCAGCAGCTTAGCGTTAAGACCCCATTACTTC. Encoded protein: CASSLALRPHYF.

This rearrangement joins TRBV10-3 to TRBJ2-5, with D unclear. With 10 bases removed from V and 13 bases from J, the gap between germline ends came to 10 bases. The CDR3 runs 8 residues. The germline V gene has CDR1 ENHRY and CDR2 SYGVKD. The CDR3 nucleotides read TGTGCCAGCATGTCCCGGTACTTC. This gives the protein CASMSRYF.

V usage is TRBV27 and J usage is TRBJ1-1, with 7 bases fitting TRBD1. The CDR3 is made up of 15 amino acids. Unmatched junction bases numbered 9, after V lost 5 bases and J lost 3 bases. CDR1 and CDR2 from the germline V gene are MNHEY and SMNVEV (reference sequence). CDR3 nucleotides: TGTGCCAGCAGTCCACTAACAGGGGCGGACACTGAAGCTTTCTTT. It specifies CASSPLTGADTEAFF.

The chain employs TRBV19 and TRBJ1-2; D remains ambiguous. Trimming took 3 bases from V and 0 from J, leaving 2 bases between them. Germline values: CDR1 LNHDA, CDR2 SQIVND (reference sequence). The CDR3 has 12 amino acids. Here the CDR3 reads CASSIANYGYTF. Here the CDR3 DNA reads TGTGCCAGTAGTATCGCTAACTATGGCTACACCTTC. The full variable domain, rest sourced from reference TRBV19 and TRBJ1-2, is DGGITQSPKYLFRKEGQNVTLSCEQNLNHDAMYWYRQDPGQGLRLIYYSQIVNDFQKGDIAEGYSVSREKKESFPLTVTSAQKNPTAFYLCASSIANYGYTFGSGTRLTVV.

V and J are TRBV4-3 and TRBJ1-2; 11 bases are shared with TRBD1. CDR1 and CDR2 from the germline V gene are LGHNA and YSLEER. V gave up 4 bases and J gave up 2 bases; unmatched junction bases: 3. There are 15 residues in the CDR3. The CDR3 here is CASSRRDRGNYGYTF. In DNA form, the CDR3 reads TGCGCCAGCAGCCGGCGGGACAGGGGGAACTATGGCTACACCTTC.

This clonotype has only a few counts. The chain has TRBV2 and TRBJ2-5, with 12 bases matching TRBD2. The V gene end was trimmed by 8 bases and the J gene end by 5 bases; junction bases not matched to a gene: 6. Germline-derived CDR1 and CDR2 are SNHLY and FYNNEI. The CDR3 has 14 amino acids. The CDR3 here is CASVASGRGETQYF. The CDR3 DNA is TGTGCCAGCGTCGCTAGCGGGAGGGGGGAGACCCAGTACTTC.

The genes are TRBV2 and TRBJ1-1; 8 bases are shared with TRBD1. Germline values: CDR1 SNHLY, CDR2 FYNNEI. The CDR3 consists of 13 residues. Trimming at V came to 10 bases and at J to 4 bases, leaving 8 bases not matched to a gene. As DNA, the CDR3 is TGTGCCACCTTGGACAGGGAAGGCACTGAAGCTTTCTTT. Amino acid sequence: CATLDREGTEAFF.

This clonotype appeared a few times. This rearrangement joins TRBV20-1 to TRBJ2-7; 11 bases agree with TRBD2. V shed 6 bases and J 4 bases; nucleotides not matched to a gene: 8. Germline-derived CDR1 and CDR2 are DFQATT and SNEGSKA (reference sequence). This CDR3 is 14 amino acids long. The CDR3: CSASGTSGPYEQYF. The CDR3 bases are TGCAGTGCCTCAGGGACTAGCGGTCCTTACGAGCAGTACTTC.

The chain has TRBV6-2 or TRBV6-3 and TRBJ2-3; possible D gene TRBD2, 6 bases. CDR3 length: 13 amino acids. V gave up 7 bases and J gave up 2 bases, with 10 bases separating them. The V gene's germline CDR1 is MNHEY and CDR2 SVGEGT. The chain's CDR3 is CASKAGITDTQYF. CDR3 coding DNA: TGTGCCAGCAAGGCGGGGATCACAGATACGCAGTATTTT.

The gene calls are TRBV19 and TRBJ2-7; D is unclear. The CDR3 covers 14 residues. Trimming cost V 3 bases and J 2 bases, with 11 bases left between them. Germline V gene lookup returns CDR1 LNHDA and CDR2 SQIVND (reference sequence). The CDR3 here is CASSIGASTYEQYF. The CDR3 DNA follows: TGTGCCAGTAGTATCGGAGCGTCTACCTACGAGCAGTACTTC. Filled out from reference TRBV19 and TRBJ2-7, the complete variable domain reads DGGITQSPKYLFRKEGQNVTLSCEQNLNHDAMYWYRQDPGQGLRLIYYSQIVNDFQKGDIAEGYSVSREKKESFPLTVTSAQKNPTAFYLCASSIGASTYEQYFGPGTRLTVT.

This chain uses TRBV20-1 with TRBJ1-5, with TRBD1 matching over 7 bases. Germline lookup yields CDR1 DFQATT and CDR2 SNEGSKA (reference sequence). This CDR3 spans 14 amino acids. V shed 5 bases, J shed 1 base, and the junction held 5 bases outside the gene matches. CDR3 residues: CSASRQGSNQPQHF. The CDR3, as DNA: TGCAGTGCTTCAAGACAGGGAAGCAATCAGCCCCAGCATTTT.

In the case of this clonotype: A junction end diverges from the germline sequence, so it may reflect a read error. V is TRBV7-7 and J is TRBJ2-1; D might be TRBD2 (7 bases). This CDR3 region has 14 residues. Germline assignment: CDR1 SSHAT and CDR2 FNYEAQ (reference sequence). For the CDR3, the DNA is TGTGCTAGCAGCTTAGGGGGGGCAGTAAATGAGCAGTTCTTC. Protein sequence: CASSLGGAVNEQFF.

The CDR3, as DNA: TGTGCCAGCAGTGAATGGACAAGCACAGATACGCAGTATTTT. It yields the protein CASSEWTSTDTQYF. The chain combines TRBV6-1 with TRBJ2-3; perhaps TRBD1 as D (5 bases). Germline CDR1 and CDR2: MNHNS and SASEGT. The V end lost 2 bases, the J end lost 0 bases, and 6 bases lay between the germline ends. This CDR3 spans 14 amino acids.